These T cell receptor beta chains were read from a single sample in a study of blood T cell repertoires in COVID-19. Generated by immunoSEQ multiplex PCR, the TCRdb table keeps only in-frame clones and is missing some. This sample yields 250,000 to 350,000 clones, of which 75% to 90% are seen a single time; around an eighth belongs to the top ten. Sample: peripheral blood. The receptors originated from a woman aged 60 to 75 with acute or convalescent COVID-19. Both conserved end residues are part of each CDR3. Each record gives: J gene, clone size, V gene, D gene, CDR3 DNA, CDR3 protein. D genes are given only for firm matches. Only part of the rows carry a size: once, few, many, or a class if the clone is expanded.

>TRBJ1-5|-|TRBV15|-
TGTGCCACCAGCAGAGATCGCCGCAGAAATAGCAATCAGCCCCAGCATTTT
CATSRDRRRNSNQPQHF
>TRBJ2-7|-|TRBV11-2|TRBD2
TGTGCCAGCAGGTATACTAGCGGGGGGTTCTACGAGCAGTACTTC
CASRYTSGGFYEQYF
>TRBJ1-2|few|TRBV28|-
TGTGCCAGCAGTTACTCCGCGGGAGGCGGCTACACCTTC
CASSYSAGGGYTF
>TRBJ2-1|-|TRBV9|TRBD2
TGTGCCAGCCACCCGGGACTAGTGTACAATGAGCAGTTCTTC
CASHPGLVYNEQFF
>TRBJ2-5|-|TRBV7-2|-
TGTGCCAGCAGCTTAGGAGGAGGGGGCAGGGAGACCCAGTACTTC
CASSLGGGGRETQYF
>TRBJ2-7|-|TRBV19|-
TGTGCCAGTAGTATCATGCCAGGGGACGAGCAGTACTTC
CASSIMPGDEQYF
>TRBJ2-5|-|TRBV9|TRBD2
TGTGCCAGCAGCGTAGAGGAACGCGGGAGGTTTCAAGAGACCCAGTACTTC
CASSVEERGRFQETQYF
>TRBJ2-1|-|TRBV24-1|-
TGTGCCACCAGTGCCGGCCGAGGCGCGGTCTTC
CATSAGRGAVF
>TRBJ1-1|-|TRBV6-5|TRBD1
TGTGCCAGCAGTCCCCAGGGGGCCGGCACTGAAGCTTTCTTT
CASSPQGAGTEAFF
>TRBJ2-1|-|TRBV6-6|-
TGTGCCAGCAGAGACTCTCCCCCGACCCCCGAGCAGTTCTTC
CASRDSPPTPEQFF
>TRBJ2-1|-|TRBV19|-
TGTGCCAGTAGTATCACAGATACCTCCTACAATGAGCAGTTCTTC
CASSITDTSYNEQFF
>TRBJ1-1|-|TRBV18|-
TGTGCCAGCTCACCACCGGCGCGGGGAGGTAACACTGAAGCTTTCTTT
CASSPPARGGNTEAFF
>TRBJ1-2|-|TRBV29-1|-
TGCAGCGGGCAGGCCTCCCATGGCTACACCTTC
CSGQASHGYTF
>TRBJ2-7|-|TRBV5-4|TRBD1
TGTGCCAGTCGGACAGGGAACGACGAGCAGTACTTC
CASRTGNDEQYF
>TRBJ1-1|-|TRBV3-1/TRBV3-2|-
TGTGCCAGCAGCCAAGTCCCCAGGGACACTGAAGCTTTCTTT
CASSQVPRDTEAFF
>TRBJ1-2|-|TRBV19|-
TGTGCCAGTCATACAGGGCGTACGGGCTACACCTTC
CASHTGRTGYTF
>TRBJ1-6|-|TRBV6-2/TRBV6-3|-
TGTGCCAGCAGTTACACTCAGGTTGGGCTGGGTTCACCCCTCCACTTT
CASSYTQVGLGSPLHF
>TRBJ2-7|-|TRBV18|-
TGTGCCAGCTCACGGTCTAGTCAGAACTACGAGCAGTACTTC
CASSRSSQNYEQYF
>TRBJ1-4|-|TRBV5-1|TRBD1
TGCGCCAGCGCTCTAACCGGGACAGGCAATGAAAAACTGTTTTTT
CASALTGTGNEKLFF
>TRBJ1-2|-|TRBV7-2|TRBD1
TGTGCCAGCAGCTTGGAGGGGGCGGTTGGCTACACCTTC
CASSLEGAVGYTF
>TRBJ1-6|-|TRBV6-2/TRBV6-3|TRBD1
TGTGCCAGCAGTTATCCGCCCCGGACAGGGGTTGGTTCACCCCTCCACTTT
CASSYPPRTGVGSPLHF
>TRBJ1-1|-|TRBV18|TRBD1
TGTGCCAGCTCACCGGGACAGGGGCCATCCTCTAACACTGAAGCTTTCTTT
CASSPGQGPSSNTEAFF
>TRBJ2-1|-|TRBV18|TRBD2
TGTGCCAGCTCACCACCGACTAGCGGGATTCGAAGCTCCTACAATGAGCAGTTCTTC
CASSPPTSGIRSSYNEQFF
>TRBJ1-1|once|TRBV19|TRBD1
TGTGCCAGTAGCTCCCAGGGACAGGTGAACACTGAAGCTTTCTTT
CASSSQGQVNTEAFF
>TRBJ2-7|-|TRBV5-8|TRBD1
TGTGCCAGCAGCCATCGGACAGGGGTTTTCGGCGAGCAGTACTTC
CASSHRTGVFGEQYF
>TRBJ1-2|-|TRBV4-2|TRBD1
TGTGCCAGCAGCCAAGATGGGGACAGGGGAGGCTATGGCTACACCTTC
CASSQDGDRGGYGYTF
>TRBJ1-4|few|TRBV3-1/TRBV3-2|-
TGTGCCAGCAGCGCCCAGAGGTCTGCTAATGAAAAACTGTTTTTT
CASSAQRSANEKLFF
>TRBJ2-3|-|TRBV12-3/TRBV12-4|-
TGTGCCAGCAAGGGGGATAGCACAGATACGCAGTATTTT
CASKGDSTDTQYF
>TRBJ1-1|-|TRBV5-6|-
TGTGCCAGCAGCTTGGTGCGGGTGAACACTGAAGCTTTCTTT
CASSLVRVNTEAFF
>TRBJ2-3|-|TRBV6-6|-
TGTGCCAGCAGTTCCACCAGATGGGATACGCAGTATTTT
CASSSTRWDTQYF
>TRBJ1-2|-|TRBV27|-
TGTGCCAGCAGTTTATCGAGGCCACCCCAGGGCTATGGCTACACCTTC
CASSLSRPPQGYGYTF
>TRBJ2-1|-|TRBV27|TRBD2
TGTGCCAGCAGTCTTACTAGCGGAGAAGTCCACAATGAGCAGTTCTTC
CASSLTSGEVHNEQFF
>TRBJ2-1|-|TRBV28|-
TGTGCCAGCAGTTTACTCTACAATGAGCAGTTCTTC
CASSLLYNEQFF
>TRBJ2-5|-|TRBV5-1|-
TGCGCCAGCAGCTCAGGGCCCGTGGGAGAGACCCAGTACTTC
CASSSGPVGETQYF
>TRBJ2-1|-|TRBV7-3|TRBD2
TGTGCCAGCAGCTCCGGGGGGGTTCAGAATGAGCAGTTCTTC
CASSSGGVQNEQFF
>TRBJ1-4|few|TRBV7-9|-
TGTGCCAGCAGCTTAGGAAGGCAGGGGAACGAAAAACTGTTTTTT
CASSLGRQGNEKLFF
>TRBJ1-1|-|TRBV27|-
TGTGCCAGCAGTCCGCCCTGGGGCGCTGAAGCTTTCTTT
CASSPPWGAEAFF
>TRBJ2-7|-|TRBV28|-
TGTGCCAGCAGTTTATACGGGGCCTACGAGCAGTACTTC
CASSLYGAYEQYF
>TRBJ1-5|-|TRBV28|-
TGTGCCAGCACCTCCCGGGACACTACAGGCCAGCCCCAGCATTTT
CASTSRDTTGQPQHF
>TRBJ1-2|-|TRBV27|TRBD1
TGTGCCAGCTCTCCCCAACAGGGGCGGGTCTATGGCTACACCTTC
CASSPQQGRVYGYTF
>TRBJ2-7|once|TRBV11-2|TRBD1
TGTGCCAGCAGCTTAGCCACAGGGGCATCCTACGAGCAGTACTTC
CASSLATGASYEQYF
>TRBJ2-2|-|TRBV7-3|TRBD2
TGTGCCAGCAGCTCCCAGGTAGCGGGTACCGGGGAGCTGTTTTTT
CASSSQVAGTGELFF
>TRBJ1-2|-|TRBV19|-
TGTGCCAGTACCGAGGAACCACGCTATGGCTACACCTTC
CASTEEPRYGYTF
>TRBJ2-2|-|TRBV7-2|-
TGTGCCAGCAGCTTATCCCAGACGAACACCGGGGAGCTGTTTTTT
CASSLSQTNTGELFF
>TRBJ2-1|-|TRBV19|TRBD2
TGTGCCAGTACCCCGAGCGGGACCTCGTCCTACAATGAGCAGTTCTTC
CASTPSGTSSYNEQFF